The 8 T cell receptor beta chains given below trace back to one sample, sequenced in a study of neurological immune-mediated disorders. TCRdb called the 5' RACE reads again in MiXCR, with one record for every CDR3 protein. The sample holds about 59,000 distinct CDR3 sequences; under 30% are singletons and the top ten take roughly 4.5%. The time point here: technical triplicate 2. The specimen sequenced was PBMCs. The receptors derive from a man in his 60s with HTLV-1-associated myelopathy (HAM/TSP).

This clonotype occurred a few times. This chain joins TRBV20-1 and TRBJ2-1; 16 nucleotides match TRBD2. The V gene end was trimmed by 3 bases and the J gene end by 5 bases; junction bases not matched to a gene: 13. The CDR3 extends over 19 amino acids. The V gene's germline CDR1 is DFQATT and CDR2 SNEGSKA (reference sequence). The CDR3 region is CSASNAGLAGGSWNNEQFF. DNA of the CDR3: TGCAGTGCTAGCAACGCGGGACTAGCGGGAGGGTCATGGAACAATGAGCAGTTCTTC.

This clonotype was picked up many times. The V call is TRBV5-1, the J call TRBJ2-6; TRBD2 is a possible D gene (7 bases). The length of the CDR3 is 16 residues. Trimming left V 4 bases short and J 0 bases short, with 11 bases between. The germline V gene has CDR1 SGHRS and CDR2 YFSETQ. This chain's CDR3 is CASSRAGASGANVLTF. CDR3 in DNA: TGCGCCAGCAGCCGGGCGGGGGCCTCTGGGGCCAACGTCCTGACTTTC.

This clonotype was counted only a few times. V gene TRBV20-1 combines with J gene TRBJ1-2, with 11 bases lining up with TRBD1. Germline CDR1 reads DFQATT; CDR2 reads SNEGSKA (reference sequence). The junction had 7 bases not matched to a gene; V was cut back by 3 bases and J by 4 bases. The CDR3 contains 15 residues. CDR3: CSARAGQGAVYGYTF. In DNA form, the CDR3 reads TGCAGTGCTAGGGCTGGACAGGGGGCTGTCTATGGCTACACCTTC.

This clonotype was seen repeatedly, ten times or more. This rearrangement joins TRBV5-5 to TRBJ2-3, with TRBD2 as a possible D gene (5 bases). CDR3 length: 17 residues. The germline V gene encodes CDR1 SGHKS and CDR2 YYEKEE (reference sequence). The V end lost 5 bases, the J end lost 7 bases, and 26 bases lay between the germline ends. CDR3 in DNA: TGTGCCAGCAGACCTCATATTGGGAGCGGCAACCCACATACGCAGTATTTT. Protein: CASRPHIGSGNPHTQYF.

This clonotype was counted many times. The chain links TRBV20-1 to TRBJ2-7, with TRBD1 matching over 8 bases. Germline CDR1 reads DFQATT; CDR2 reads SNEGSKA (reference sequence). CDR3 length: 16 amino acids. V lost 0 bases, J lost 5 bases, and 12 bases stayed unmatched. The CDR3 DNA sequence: TGCAGTGCTAGAGACCCGAGGCGGACAGGGAACGACGAGCAGTACTTC. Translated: CSARDPRRTGNDEQYF.

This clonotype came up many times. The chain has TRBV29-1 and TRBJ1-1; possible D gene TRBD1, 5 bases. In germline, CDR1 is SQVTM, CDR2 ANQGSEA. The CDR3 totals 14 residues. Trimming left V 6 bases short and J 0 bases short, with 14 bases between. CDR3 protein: CSVTRTNVNTEAFF. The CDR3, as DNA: TGCAGCGTAACTCGGACAAACGTGAACACTGAAGCTTTCTTT.

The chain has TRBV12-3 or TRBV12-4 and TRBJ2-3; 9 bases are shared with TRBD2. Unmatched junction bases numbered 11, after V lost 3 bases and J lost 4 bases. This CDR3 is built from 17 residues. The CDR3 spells CASSLGRLSGRPDTQYF. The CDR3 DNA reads TGTGCCAGCAGTTTGGGTAGGCTCAGCGGGAGGCCAGATACGCAGTATTTT.

This chain's CDR3 is CASRIAGTGAFYGYTF. The CDR3 region has the DNA TGTGCCAGCAGGATCGCCGGGACAGGGGCCTTCTATGGCTACACCTTC. This chain joins TRBV12-3 or TRBV12-4 and TRBJ1-2; 10 positions agree with TRBD1. V gave up 6 bases and J gave up 4 bases; unmatched junction bases: 11. CDR3 length: 16 amino acids.